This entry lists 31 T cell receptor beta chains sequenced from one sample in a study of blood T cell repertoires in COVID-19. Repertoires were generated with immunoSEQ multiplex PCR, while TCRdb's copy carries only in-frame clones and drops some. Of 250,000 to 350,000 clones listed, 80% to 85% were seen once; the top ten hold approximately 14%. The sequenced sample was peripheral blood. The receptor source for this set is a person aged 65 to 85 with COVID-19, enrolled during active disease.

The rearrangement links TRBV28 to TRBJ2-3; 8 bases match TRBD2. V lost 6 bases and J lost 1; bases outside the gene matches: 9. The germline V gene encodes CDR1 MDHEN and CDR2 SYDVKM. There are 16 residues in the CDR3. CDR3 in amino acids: CASSIDAGGGTDTQYF. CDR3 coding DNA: TGTGCCAGCAGCATTGACGCGGGAGGTGGCACAGATACGCAGTATTTT.

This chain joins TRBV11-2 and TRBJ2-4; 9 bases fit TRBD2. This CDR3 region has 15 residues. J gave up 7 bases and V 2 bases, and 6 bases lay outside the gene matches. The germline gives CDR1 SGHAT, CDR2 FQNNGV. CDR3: CASSLWREGGNIQYF. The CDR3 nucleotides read TGTGCCAGCAGCTTATGGCGGGAGGGGGGGAACATTCAGTACTTC.

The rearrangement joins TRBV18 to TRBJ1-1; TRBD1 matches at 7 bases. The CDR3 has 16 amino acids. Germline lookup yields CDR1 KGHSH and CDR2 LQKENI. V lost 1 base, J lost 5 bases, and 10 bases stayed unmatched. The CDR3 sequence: CASSPLRQAGGTEAFF. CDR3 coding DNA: TGTGCCAGCTCACCACTCCGACAGGCAGGGGGAACTGAAGCTTTCTTT.

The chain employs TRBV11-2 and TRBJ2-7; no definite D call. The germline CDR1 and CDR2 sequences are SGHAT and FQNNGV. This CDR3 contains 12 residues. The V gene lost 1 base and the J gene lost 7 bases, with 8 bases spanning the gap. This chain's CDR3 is CASSLGIVEQYF. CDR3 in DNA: TGTGCCAGCAGCTTAGGAATAGTGGAGCAGTACTTC.

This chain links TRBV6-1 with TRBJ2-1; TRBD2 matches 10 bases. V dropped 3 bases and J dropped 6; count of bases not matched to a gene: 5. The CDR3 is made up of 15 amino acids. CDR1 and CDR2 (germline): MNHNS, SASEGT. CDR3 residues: CASSDRAGGSNEQFF. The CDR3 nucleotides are TGTGCCAGCAGTGACAGAGCGGGAGGGTCCAATGAGCAGTTCTTC.

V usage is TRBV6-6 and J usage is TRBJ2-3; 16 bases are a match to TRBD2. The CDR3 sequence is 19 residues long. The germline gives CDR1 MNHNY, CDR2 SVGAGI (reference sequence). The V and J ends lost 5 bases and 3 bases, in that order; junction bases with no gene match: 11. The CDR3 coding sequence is TGTGCCAGCAGTCCACGGAGGGGACTAGCGGGGGGGCGGACAGATACGCAGTATTTT. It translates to CASSPRRGLAGGRTDTQYF.

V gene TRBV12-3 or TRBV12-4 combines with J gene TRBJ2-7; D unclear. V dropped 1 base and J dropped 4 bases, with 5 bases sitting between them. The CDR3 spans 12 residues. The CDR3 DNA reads TGTGCCAGCAGTTTAGACTTTTACGAGCAGTACTTC. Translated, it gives CASSLDFYEQYF.

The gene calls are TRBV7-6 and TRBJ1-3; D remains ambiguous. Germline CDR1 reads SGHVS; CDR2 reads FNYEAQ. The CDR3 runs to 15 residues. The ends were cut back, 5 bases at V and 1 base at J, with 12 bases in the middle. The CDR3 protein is CASSPQVRSGNTIYF. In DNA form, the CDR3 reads TGTGCCAGCAGCCCCCAGGTTAGGTCTGGAAACACCATATATTTT.

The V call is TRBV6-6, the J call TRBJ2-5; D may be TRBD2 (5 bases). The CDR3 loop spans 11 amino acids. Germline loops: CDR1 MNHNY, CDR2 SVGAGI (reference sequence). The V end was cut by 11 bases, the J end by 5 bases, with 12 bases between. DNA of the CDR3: TGTGCCGGAGGACTTGGGGAGACCCAGTACTTC. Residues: CAGGLGETQYF.

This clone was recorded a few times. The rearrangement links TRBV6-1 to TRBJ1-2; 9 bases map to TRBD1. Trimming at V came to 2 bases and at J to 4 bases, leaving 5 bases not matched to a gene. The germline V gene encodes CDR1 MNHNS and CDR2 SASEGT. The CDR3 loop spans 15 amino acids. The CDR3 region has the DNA TGTGCCAGCAGTGAAACAGGGGGCGATAGCTATGGCTACACCTTC. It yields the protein CASSETGGDSYGYTF.

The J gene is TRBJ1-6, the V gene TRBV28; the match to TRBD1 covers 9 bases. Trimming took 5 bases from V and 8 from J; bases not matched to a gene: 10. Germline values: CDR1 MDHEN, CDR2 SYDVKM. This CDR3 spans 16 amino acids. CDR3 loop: CASSRGTGRGDSPLHF. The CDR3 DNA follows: TGTGCCAGCAGTAGGGGGACAGGGCGAGGGGATTCACCCCTCCACTTT.

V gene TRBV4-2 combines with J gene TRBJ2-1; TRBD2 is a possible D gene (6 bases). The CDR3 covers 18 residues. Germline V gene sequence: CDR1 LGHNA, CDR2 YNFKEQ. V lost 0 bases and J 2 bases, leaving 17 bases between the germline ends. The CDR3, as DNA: TGTGCCAGCAGCCAAGATTGGTCCGGGAGTGGCGCCTACAATGAGCAGTTCTTC. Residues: CASSQDWSGSGAYNEQFF.

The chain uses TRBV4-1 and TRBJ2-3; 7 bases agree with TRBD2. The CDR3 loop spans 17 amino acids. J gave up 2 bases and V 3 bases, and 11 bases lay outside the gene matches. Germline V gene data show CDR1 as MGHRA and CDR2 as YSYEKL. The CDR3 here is CASSQRGTGTTTDTQYF. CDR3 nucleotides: TGCGCCAGCAGCCAGAGGGGCACCGGGACTACCACAGATACGCAGTATTTT.

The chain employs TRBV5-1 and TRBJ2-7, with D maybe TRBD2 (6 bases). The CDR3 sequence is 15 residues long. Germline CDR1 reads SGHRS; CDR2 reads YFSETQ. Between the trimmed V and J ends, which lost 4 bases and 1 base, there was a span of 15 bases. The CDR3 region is CASSTGGLRSYEQYF. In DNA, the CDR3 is TGCGCCAGCAGCACTGGAGGGTTGAGGTCCTACGAGCAGTACTTC.

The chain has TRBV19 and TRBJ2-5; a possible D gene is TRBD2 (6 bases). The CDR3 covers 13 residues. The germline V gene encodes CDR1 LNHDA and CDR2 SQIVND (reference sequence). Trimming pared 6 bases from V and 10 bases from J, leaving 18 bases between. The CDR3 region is CASSGSRDGGQYF. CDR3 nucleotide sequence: TGTGCCAGTAGCGGCAGCCGGGACGGGGGCCAGTACTTC.

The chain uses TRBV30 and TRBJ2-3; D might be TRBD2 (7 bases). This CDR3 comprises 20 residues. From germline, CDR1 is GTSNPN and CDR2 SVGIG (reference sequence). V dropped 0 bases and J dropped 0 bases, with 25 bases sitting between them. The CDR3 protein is CAWSVLGGGRERTSTDTQYF. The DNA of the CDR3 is TGTGCCTGGAGTGTATTAGGGGGGGGGAGAGAAAGGACTAGCACAGATACGCAGTATTTT.

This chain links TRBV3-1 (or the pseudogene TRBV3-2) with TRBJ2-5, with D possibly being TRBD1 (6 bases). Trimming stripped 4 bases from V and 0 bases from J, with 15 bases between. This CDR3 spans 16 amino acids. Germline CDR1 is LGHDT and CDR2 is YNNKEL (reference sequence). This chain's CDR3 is CASSRPLGQYQETQYF. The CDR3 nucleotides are TGTGCCAGCAGCCGCCCGCTCGGACAGTACCAAGAGACCCAGTACTTC.

The CDR3 DNA is TGCGCCAGCAGCACCAGACAGGGGTCGGGAGCTTTCTTT. This codes for CASSTRQGSGAFF. The chain links TRBV5-1 to TRBJ1-1, with TRBD1 matching 8 bases. Germline values: CDR1 SGHRS, CDR2 YFSETQ. J gave up 10 bases and V 4 bases, and 9 bases lay outside the gene matches. The CDR3 has 13 residues.

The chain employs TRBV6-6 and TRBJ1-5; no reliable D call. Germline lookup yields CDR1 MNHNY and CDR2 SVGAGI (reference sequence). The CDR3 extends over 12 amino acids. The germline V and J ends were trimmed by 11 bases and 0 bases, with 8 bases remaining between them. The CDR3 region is CAAGDSNQPQHF. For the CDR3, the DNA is TGTGCCGCCGGGGATAGCAATCAGCCCCAGCATTTT.

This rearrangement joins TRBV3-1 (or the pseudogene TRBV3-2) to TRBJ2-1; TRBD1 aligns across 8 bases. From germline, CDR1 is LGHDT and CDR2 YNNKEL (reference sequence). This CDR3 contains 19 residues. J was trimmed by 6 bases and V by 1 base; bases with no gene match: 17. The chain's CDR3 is CASSQVLRARGPRGNEQFF. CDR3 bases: TGTGCCAGCAGCCAAGTTCTGAGAGCCAGGGGGCCCAGGGGCAATGAGCAGTTCTTC.

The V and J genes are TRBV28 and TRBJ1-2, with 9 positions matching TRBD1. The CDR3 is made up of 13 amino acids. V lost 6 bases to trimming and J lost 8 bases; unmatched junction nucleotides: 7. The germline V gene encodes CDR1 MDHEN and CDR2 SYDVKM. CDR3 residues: CASSKNRGQGYTF. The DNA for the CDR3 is TGTGCCAGCAGCAAAAACAGGGGGCAAGGCTACACCTTC.

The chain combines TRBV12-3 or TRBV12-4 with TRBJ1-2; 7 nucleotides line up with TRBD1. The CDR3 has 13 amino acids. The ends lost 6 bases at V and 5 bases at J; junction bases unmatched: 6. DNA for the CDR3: TGTGCCAGCAGGTCCAGGGGGAAGTATGGCTACACCTTC. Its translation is CASRSRGKYGYTF.

This chain's CDR3 is CASKYRNTEAFF. The CDR3 DNA sequence: TGTGCCAGCAAATATAGGAACACTGAAGCTTTCTTT. The V call is TRBV5-6, the J call TRBJ1-1; D unresolved. The CDR3 has 12 amino acids. V lost 6 bases to trimming and J lost 1 base, with 7 bases between them. CDR1 is SGHDT and CDR2 is YYEEEE in the germline V gene.

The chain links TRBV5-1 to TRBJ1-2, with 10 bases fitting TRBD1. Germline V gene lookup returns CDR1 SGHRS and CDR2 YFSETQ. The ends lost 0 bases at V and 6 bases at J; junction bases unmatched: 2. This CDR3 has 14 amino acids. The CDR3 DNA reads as TGCGCCAGCAGCTTGGACGGACAGGGGGATGGCTACACCTTC. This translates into CASSLDGQGDGYTF.

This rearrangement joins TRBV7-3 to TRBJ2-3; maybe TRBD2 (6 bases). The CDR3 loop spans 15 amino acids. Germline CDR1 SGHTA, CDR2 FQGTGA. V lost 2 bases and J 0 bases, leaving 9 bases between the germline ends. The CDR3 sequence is CASSLRGISTDTQYF. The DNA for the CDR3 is TGTGCCAGCAGCTTACGGGGGATTAGCACAGATACGCAGTATTTT.

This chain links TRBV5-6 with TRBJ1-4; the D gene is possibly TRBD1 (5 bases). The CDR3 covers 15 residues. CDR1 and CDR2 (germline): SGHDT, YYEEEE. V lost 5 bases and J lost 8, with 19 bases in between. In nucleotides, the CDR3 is TGTGCCAGCAGGGAGTTTGGGAGGGGTGGCGAAAAACTGTTTTTT. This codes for CASREFGRGGEKLFF.

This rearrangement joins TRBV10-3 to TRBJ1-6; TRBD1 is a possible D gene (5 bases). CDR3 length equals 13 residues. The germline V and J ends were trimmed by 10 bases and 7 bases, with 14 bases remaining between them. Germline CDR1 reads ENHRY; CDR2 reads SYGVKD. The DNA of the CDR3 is TGTGCCACCTGTCGGGCAGGGAATTCACCCCTCCACTTT. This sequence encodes CATCRAGNSPLHF.

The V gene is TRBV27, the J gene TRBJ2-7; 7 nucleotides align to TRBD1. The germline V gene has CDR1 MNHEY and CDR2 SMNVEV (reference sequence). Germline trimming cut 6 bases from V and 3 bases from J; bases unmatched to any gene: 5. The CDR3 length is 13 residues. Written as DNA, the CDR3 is TGTGCCAGCAGCGGACAGGACCTCTACGAGCAGTACTTC. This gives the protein CASSGQDLYEQYF.

This CDR3 is CASRYPYRDLRYEQYF. The DNA of the CDR3 is TGTGCCAGCAGATACCCCTACAGGGACCTAAGGTACGAGCAGTACTTC. This chain joins TRBV6-6 and TRBJ2-7; a weak D match, TRBD1 (6 bases). Germline loops: CDR1 MNHNY, CDR2 SVGAGI (reference sequence). V was shortened by 6 bases and J by 4 bases, with 22 bases between the two germline ends. This CDR3 is built from 16 residues.

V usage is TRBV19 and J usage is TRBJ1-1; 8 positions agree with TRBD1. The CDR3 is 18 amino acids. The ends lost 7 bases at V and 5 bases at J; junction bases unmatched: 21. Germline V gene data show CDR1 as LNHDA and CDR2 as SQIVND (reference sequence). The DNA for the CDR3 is TGTGCCAGTAATAAACCTCCGGCGACAGGGGCCTTGGTAACTGAAGCTTTCTTT. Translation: CASNKPPATGALVTEAFF.

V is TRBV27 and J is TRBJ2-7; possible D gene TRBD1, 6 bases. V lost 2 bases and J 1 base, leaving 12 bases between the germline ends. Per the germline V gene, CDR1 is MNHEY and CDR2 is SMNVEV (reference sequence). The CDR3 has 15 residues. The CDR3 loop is CASSLLGDKSYEQYF. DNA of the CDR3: TGTGCCAGCAGTTTACTTGGGGACAAATCCTACGAGCAGTACTTC.